This T cell receptor (beta chain) was recovered during a study of OX40 agonist ivuxolimab in advanced cancers. V was trimmed by 5 bases and J by 8 bases, leaving 10 bases between them. Germline assignment: CDR1 SGHDT and CDR2 YYEEEE. The CDR3 is made up of 11 amino acids. Repertoires were generated with immunoSEQ multiplex PCR, while TCRdb's copy carries only in-frame clones and drops some. The repertoire holds about 90,000 clones, with approximately 89% as singletons. This receptor was obtained from an adult with an advanced solid tumor such as melanoma, head and neck, liver or kidney cancer. The sample here was CD4+ or CD8+ T cells sorted from blood, taken in a trial of the OX40 agonist ivuxolimab. The gene calls are TRBV5-6 and TRBJ1-2; D remains unclear. CDR3 protein: CASRRLEGYTF. CDR3 DNA: TGTGCCAGCAGGAGACTCGAGGGCTACACCTTC.